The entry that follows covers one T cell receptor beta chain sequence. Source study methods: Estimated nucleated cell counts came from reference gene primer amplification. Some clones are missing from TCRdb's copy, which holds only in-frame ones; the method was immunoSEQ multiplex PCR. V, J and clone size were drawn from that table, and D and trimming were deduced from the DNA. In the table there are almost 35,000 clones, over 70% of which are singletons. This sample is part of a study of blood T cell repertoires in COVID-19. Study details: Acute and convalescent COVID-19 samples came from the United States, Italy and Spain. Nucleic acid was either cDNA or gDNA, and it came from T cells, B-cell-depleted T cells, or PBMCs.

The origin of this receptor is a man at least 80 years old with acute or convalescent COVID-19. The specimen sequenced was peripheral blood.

The CDR3 nucleotides are TGTGCCAGCAGTGAAAGGGGACTAGCGGGAGATACGCAGTATTTT. Amino acids: CASSERGLAGDTQYF. V usage is TRBV2 and J usage is TRBJ2-3, with 12 positions matching TRBD2. The V gene's germline CDR1 is SNHLY and CDR2 FYNNEI. With 2 bases clipped from V and 5 bases from J, the junction kept 2 bases outside the gene matches. This CDR3 region has 15 residues.